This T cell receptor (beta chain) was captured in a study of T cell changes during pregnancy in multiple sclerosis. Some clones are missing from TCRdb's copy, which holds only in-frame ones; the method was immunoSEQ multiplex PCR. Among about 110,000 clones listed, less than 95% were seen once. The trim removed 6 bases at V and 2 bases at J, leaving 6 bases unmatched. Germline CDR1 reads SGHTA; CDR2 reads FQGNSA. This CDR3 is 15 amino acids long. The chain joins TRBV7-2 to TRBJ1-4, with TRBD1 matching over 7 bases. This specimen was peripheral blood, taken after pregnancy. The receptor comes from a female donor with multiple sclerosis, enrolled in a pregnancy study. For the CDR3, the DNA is TGTGCCAGCAGGCCGACAGGGATGACTAATGAAAAACTGTTTTTT. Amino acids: CASRPTGMTNEKLFF.